This TCR beta chain comes out of a study of cytomegalovirus exposure and HLA in healthy donors. The PCR ran on 60 Vbeta and 13 Jbeta primers. The repertoire was sequenced with immunoSEQ multiplex PCR; TCRdb's copy has only in-frame clones and lacks some. Counted here are about 170,000 clones, 80% to 90% occurring once; the ten biggest clones make up roughly 0.75%. Concerning this clone: As yet, its antigen is unknown.

Study results and limitations: Analysis performed later showed TCR beta chains linked to HLA being more clonally expanded than equally common others.

Donors showed nominal health when sampled, although they likely had unrecorded immune exposures. CDR3 length: 15 amino acids. Germline values: CDR1 KGHSH, CDR2 LQKENI. Deletions cut 0 bases from V and 4 bases from J, with 13 bases between. The rearrangement joins TRBV18 to TRBJ2-7, with D unclear. Sequencing used PBMCs. The receptor was isolated from a woman aged 18-29 years in good health and CMV-seronegative. The CDR3 DNA follows: TGTGCCAGCTCACCACCGGTCACAGCCGTTTACGAGCAGTACTTC. Translating it yields CASSPPVTAVYEQYF.